The rows below give T cell receptor beta chains drawn from one sample of a study of T-cell memory formation after mild COVID-19. One entry per CDR3 protein results from TCRdb running MiXCR on the 5' RACE reads. The repertoire includes about 58,000 distinct CDR3 sequences, about a quarter of them detected once, and around 40% sits in the top ten. The material sequenced was PBMCs or a T cell subset sorted from them (not recorded which). The receptors come from a man aged 18 to 29 who had mild COVID-19 (a few samples of this study predate the infection). Cell type and time point are not known. CDR3s include the opening cysteine and the closing phenylalanine or tryptophan. Each record gives: J gene, V gene, D gene, clone size, CDR3 protein, CDR3 DNA. D genes are given only for firm matches. Clone size is given for some rows only: seen once, a few or many times, or a class if the clone is expanded.

j_call: TRBJ1-1
v_call: TRBV19
d_call: .
clone_size: few
cdr3_aa: CASSMYGGNTEAFF
cdr3_nt: TGTGCCAGTAGTATGTATGGGGGGAACACTGAAGCTTTCTTT

j_call: TRBJ2-1
v_call: TRBV12-5
d_call: TRBD2
clone_size: few
cdr3_aa: CASGTGTSGGDEQFF
cdr3_nt: TGTGCTAGTGGTACTGGGACTAGCGGGGGGGATGAGCAGTTCTTC

j_call: TRBJ2-1
v_call: TRBV19
d_call: TRBD2
clone_size: .
cdr3_aa: CASSIWTSGIGEQFF
cdr3_nt: TGTGCCAGTAGTATTTGGACTAGCGGGATAGGGGAGCAGTTCTTC

j_call: TRBJ2-1
v_call: TRBV5-1
d_call: .
clone_size: .
cdr3_aa: CASSPDSRHYNEQFF
cdr3_nt: TGCGCCAGCAGCCCTGACTCCCGGCATTACAATGAGCAGTTCTTC

j_call: TRBJ1-5
v_call: TRBV3-1
d_call: TRBD1
clone_size: .
cdr3_aa: CASSQGGTGTGQPQHF
cdr3_nt: TGTGCCAGCAGCCAAGGGGGGACAGGGACGGGACAGCCCCAGCATTTT

j_call: TRBJ1-5
v_call: TRBV18
d_call: .
clone_size: .
cdr3_aa: CASSRVDSNQPQHF
cdr3_nt: TGTGCCAGCTCAAGGGTGGATAGCAATCAGCCCCAGCATTTT

j_call: TRBJ2-7
v_call: TRBV5-4
d_call: .
clone_size: .
cdr3_aa: CASSLRDSAAYEQYF
cdr3_nt: TGTGCCAGCAGCTTGCGCGACAGCGCTGCCTACGAGCAGTACTTC

j_call: TRBJ2-3
v_call: TRBV3-1
d_call: .
clone_size: .
cdr3_aa: CASSQGNGRVNTDTQYF
cdr3_nt: TGTGCCAGCAGCCAAGGAAACGGCCGGGTTAACACAGATACGCAGTATTTT

j_call: TRBJ2-7
v_call: TRBV11-1
d_call: .
clone_size: few
cdr3_aa: CASSPPSSYEQYF
cdr3_nt: TGTGCCAGCAGCCCGCCCTCCTCCTACGAGCAGTACTTC

j_call: TRBJ2-3
v_call: TRBV29-1
d_call: TRBD1
clone_size: .
cdr3_aa: CSVRQGTDTQYF
cdr3_nt: TGCAGCGTAAGACAGGGTACAGATACGCAGTATTTT

j_call: TRBJ2-3
v_call: TRBV7-3
d_call: .
clone_size: .
cdr3_aa: CASSNHGGPGDTQYF
cdr3_nt: TGTGCCAGCAGCAACCACGGGGGGCCGGGAGATACGCAGTATTTT

j_call: TRBJ1-1
v_call: TRBV5-5
d_call: TRBD1
clone_size: .
cdr3_aa: CASSLELGTGEAFF
cdr3_nt: TGTGCCAGCAGCTTGGAACTTGGGACAGGGGAAGCTTTCTTT

j_call: TRBJ1-1
v_call: TRBV10-3
d_call: .
clone_size: .
cdr3_aa: CAIRVGGTEAFF
cdr3_nt: TGTGCCATCAGGGTCGGTGGAACTGAAGCTTTCTTT

j_call: TRBJ2-3
v_call: TRBV6-6
d_call: .
clone_size: .
cdr3_aa: CASSYVSTDTQYF
cdr3_nt: TGTGCCAGCAGTTACGTGAGCACAGATACGCAGTATTTT

j_call: TRBJ2-7
v_call: TRBV3-1
d_call: .
clone_size: .
cdr3_aa: CASSPTQAYEQYF
cdr3_nt: TGTGCCAGCAGCCCGACACAGGCCTACGAGCAGTACTTC

j_call: TRBJ2-7
v_call: TRBV7-9
d_call: .
clone_size: .
cdr3_aa: CASSPGRYEQYF
cdr3_nt: TGTGCCAGCAGCCCAGGTCGCTACGAGCAGTACTTC

j_call: TRBJ2-1
v_call: TRBV6-6
d_call: .
clone_size: .
cdr3_aa: CASTGSYNEQFF
cdr3_nt: TGTGCCAGCACAGGGAGCTACAATGAGCAGTTCTTC

j_call: TRBJ2-3
v_call: TRBV6-6
d_call: TRBD2
clone_size: .
cdr3_aa: CASSWGGNTDTQYF
cdr3_nt: TGTGCCAGCAGCTGGGGGGGAAACACAGATACGCAGTATTTT